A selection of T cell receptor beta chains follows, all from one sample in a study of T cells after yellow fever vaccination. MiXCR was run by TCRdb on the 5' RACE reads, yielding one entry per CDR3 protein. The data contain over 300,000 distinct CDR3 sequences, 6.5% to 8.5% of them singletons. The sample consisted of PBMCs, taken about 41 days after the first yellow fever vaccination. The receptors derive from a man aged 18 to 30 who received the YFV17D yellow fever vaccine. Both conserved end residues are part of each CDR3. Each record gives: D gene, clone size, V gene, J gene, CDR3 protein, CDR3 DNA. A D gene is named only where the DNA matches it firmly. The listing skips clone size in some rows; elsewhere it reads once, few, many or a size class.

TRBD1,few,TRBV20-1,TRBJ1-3,CSASRGIGGNTIYF,TGCAGTGCTAGCAGGGGGATTGGCGGAAACACCATATATTTT
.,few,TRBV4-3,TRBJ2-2,CASSQDHSGAGNTGELFF,TGCGCCAGCAGCCAAGATCATTCGGGGGCTGGGAACACCGGGGAGCTGTTTTTT
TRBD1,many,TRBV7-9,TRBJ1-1,CASSLDRSRAFF,TGTGCCAGCAGCTTGGACAGGTCTCGGGCTTTCTTT
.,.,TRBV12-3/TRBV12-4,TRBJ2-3,CASSPHRGGDIADTQYF,TGTGCCAGCAGTCCCCACAGGGGGGGCGATATTGCAGATACGCAGTATTTT
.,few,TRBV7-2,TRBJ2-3,CASSLRTGRGDTQYF,TGTGCCAGCAGCTTAAGAACGGGGAGAGGAGATACGCAGTATTTT
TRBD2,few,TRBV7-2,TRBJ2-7,CASSPSRGMGEQYF,TGTGCCAGCAGCCCCTCGCGGGGGATGGGAGAGCAGTACTTC
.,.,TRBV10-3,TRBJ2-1,CAISEVGGGYNEQFF,TGTGCCATCAGTGAGGTAGGGGGGGGATACAATGAGCAGTTCTTC
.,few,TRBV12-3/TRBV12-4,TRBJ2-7,CASSSGYSYEQYF,TGTGCCAGCAGTTCTGGGTACTCCTACGAGCAGTACTTC
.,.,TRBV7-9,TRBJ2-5,CASGHSGKTQYF,TGTGCCAGCGGGCATTCTGGAAAGACCCAGTACTTC
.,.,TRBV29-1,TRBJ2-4,CSGILPPGGISKNIQYF,TGCAGCGGCATTCTGCCTCCAGGTGGAATATCCAAAAACATTCAGTACTTC
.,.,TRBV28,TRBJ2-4,CASSLNQNIQYF,TGTGCCAGCAGTTTGAACCAAAACATTCAGTACTTC
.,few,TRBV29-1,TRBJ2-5,CSVDRGRGAETQYF,TGCAGCGTTGATCGGGGCCGAGGGGCCGAGACCCAGTACTTC
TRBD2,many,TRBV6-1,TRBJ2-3,CASSQLAGGGDTQYF,TGTGCCAGCAGCCAACTAGCGGGGGGAGGAGATACGCAGTATTTT
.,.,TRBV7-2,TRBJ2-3,CASGPNRVRTDTQYF,TGTGCCAGCGGCCCGAACAGGGTCCGCACAGATACGCAGTATTTT
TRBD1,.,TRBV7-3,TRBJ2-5,CASSPRTGVAETQYF,TGTGCCAGCAGCCCCAGGACAGGGGTGGCAGAGACCCAGTACTTC
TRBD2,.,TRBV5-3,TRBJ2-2,CARSSGQAGEANTGELFF,TGTGCCAGAAGCTCTGGCCAAGCGGGAGAGGCGAACACCGGGGAGCTGTTTTTT
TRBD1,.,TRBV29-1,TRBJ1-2,CSAWDRGGVANYGYTF,TGCAGCGCCTGGGACAGGGGTGGGGTAGCTAACTATGGCTACACCTTC
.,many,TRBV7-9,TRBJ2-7,CASSLEGRRLEQYF,TGTGCCAGCAGCTTAGAAGGTCGGCGCCTCGAGCAGTACTTC
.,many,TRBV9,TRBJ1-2,CASSVADGFYGYTF,TGTGCCAGCAGCGTAGCGGACGGATTCTATGGCTACACCTTC
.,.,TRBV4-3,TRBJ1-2,CASSQESYGVNYGYTF,TGCGCCAGCAGCCAAGAATCTTATGGGGTTAACTATGGCTACACCTTC
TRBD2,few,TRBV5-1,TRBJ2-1,CASKGLAGSSYNEQFF,TGCGCCAGCAAGGGGCTAGCGGGGAGCTCCTACAATGAGCAGTTCTTC
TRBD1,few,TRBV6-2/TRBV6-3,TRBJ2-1,CASSSHRQGYEQFF,TGTGCCAGCAGTTCCCACCGACAGGGCTATGAGCAGTTCTTC
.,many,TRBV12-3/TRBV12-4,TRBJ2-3,CASSYGQQSTDTQYF,TGTGCCAGCAGTTACGGACAGCAAAGCACAGATACGCAGTATTTT
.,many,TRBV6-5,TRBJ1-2,CASSYPGDYGYTF,TGTGCCAGCAGTTACCCAGGGGACTATGGCTACACCTTC
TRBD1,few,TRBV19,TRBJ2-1,CASSNTGGTYNEQFF,TGTGCCAGTAGTAACACAGGGGGCACCTACAATGAGCAGTTCTTC
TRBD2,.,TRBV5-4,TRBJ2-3,CASSLGWPNGGAGDTQYF,TGTGCCAGCAGCTTGGGTTGGCCTAACGGGGGGGCCGGGGATACGCAGTATTTT
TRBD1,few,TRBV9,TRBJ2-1,CASYRGQGNSMDEQFF,TGTGCCAGCTATCGGGGACAGGGAAACTCTATGGATGAGCAGTTCTTC
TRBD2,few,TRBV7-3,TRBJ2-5,CASSLMGGNQETQYF,TGTGCCAGCAGCTTAATGGGGGGGAACCAAGAGACCCAGTACTTC
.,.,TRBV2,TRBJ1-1,CASTGQMNTEAFF,TGTGCCAGCACCGGACAGATGAACACTGAAGCTTTCTTT
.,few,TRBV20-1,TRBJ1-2,CSARSQTRLYGYTF,TGCAGTGCTAGATCACAGACAAGACTTTATGGCTACACCTTC
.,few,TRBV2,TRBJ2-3,CASSARTPTDTQYF,TGTGCCAGCAGTGCCAGGACACCCACAGATACGCAGTATTTT
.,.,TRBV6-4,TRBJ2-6,CASSDTGPGANVLTF,TGTGCCAGCAGTGACACAGGGCCAGGGGCCAACGTCCTGACTTTC
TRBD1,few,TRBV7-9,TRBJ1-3,CASSQEQGAGNTIYF,TGTGCCAGCAGCCAAGAACAGGGGGCTGGGAACACCATATATTTT
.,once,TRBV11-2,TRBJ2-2,CASSTGPHIANTGELFF,TGTGCCAGCAGCACCGGACCCCACATTGCGAACACCGGGGAGCTGTTTTTT
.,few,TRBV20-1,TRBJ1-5,CSARRQAQPQHF,TGCAGTGCTAGGCGGCAGGCTCAGCCCCAGCATTTT
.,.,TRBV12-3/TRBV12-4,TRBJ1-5,CASSPIQGPNQPQHF,TGTGCCAGCAGTCCCATACAGGGACCCAATCAGCCCCAGCATTTT
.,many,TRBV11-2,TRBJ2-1,CASSSGGYKFF,TGTGCCAGCAGTTCCGGGGGTTATAAGTTCTTC
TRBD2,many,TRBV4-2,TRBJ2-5,CASSPLAGGPETQYF,TGTGCCAGCAGCCCCCTAGCGGGGGGGCCGGAGACCCAGTACTTC
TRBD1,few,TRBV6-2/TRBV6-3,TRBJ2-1,CASIEDREAYNEQFF,TGTGCCAGCATCGAAGACAGGGAAGCCTACAATGAGCAGTTCTTC
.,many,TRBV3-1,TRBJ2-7,CASSLRVGEQYF,TGTGCCAGCAGCCTAAGAGTCGGTGAGCAGTACTTC